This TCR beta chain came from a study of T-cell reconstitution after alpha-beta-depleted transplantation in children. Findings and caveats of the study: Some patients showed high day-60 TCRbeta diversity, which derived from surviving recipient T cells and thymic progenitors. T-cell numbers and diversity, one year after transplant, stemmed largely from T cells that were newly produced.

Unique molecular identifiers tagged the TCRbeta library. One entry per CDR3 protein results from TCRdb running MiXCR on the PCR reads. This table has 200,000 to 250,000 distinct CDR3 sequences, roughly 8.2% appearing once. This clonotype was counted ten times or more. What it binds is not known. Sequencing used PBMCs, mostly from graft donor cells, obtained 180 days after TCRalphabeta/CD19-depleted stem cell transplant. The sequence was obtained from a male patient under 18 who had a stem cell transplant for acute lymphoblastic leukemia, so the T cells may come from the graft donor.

The CDR3 DNA follows: TGTGCCAGCAGCTTAGTTGTGAGACAGGGGGGAAATGAGCAGTTCTTC. As protein: CASSLVVRQGGNEQFF. The chain combines TRBV7-9 with TRBJ2-1; 9 bases are a match to TRBD1. CDR3 size: 16 residues. V dropped 1 base and J dropped 7; count of bases not matched to a gene: 8. Per the germline V gene, CDR1 is SEHNR and CDR2 is FQNEAQ (reference sequence).